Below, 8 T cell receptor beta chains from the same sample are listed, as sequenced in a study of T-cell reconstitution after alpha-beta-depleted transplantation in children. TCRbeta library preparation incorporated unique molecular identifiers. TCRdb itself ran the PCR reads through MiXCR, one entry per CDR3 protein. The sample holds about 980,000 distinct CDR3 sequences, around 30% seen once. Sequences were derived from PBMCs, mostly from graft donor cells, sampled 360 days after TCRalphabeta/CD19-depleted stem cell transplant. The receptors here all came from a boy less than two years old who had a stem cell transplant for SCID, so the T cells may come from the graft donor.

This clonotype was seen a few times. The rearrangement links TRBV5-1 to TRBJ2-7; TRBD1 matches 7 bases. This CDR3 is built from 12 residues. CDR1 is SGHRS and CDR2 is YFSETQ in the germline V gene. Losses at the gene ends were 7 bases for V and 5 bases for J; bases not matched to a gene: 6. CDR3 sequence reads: CASRQGDNEQYF. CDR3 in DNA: TGCGCCAGCCGGCAGGGGGACAACGAGCAGTACTTC.

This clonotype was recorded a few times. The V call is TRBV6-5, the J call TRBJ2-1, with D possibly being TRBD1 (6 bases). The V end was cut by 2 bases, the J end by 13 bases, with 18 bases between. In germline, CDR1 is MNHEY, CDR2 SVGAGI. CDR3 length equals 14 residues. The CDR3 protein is CASSYDTGPDSQFF. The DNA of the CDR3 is TGTGCCAGCAGTTACGACACAGGGCCCGATTCTCAGTTCTTC.

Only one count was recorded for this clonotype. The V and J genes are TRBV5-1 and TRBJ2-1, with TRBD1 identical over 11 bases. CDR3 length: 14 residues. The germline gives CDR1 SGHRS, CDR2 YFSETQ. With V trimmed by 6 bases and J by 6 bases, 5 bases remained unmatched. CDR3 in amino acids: CASTGQGGFNEQFF. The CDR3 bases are TGCGCCAGCACGGGACAGGGGGGTTTCAATGAGCAGTTCTTC.

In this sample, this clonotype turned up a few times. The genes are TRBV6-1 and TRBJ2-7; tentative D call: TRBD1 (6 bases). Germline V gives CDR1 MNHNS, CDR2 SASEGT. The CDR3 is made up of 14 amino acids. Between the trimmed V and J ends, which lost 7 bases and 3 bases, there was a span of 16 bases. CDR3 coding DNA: TGTGCCAGCACCAACAGGGTGAGGGGCTACGAGCAGTACTTC. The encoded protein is CASTNRVRGYEQYF.

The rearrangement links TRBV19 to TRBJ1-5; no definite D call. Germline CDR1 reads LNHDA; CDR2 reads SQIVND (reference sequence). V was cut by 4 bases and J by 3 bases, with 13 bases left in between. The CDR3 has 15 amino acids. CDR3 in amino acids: CASSRRDSLNQPQHF. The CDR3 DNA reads TGTGCCAGTAGTAGGAGGGATTCCCTCAATCAGCCCCAGCATTTT.

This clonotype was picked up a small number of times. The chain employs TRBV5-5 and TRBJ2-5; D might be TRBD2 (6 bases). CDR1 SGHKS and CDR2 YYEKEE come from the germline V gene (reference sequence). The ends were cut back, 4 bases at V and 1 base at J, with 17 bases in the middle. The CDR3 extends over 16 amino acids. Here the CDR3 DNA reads TGTGCCAGCAGCACCTTCCCGGGACTTCTCCAAGAGACCCAGTACTTC. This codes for CASSTFPGLLQETQYF.

The CDR3 bases are TGTGCCAGCGTTGAGGGCCGGCTTACTGGAAACACCATATATTTT. Residues: CASVEGRLTGNTIYF. The chain joins TRBV7-9 to TRBJ1-3; D remains ambiguous. CDR1 SEHNR and CDR2 FQNEAQ come from the germline V gene (reference sequence). The CDR3 totals 15 residues. V was cut by 8 bases and J by 2 bases, with 16 bases left in between.

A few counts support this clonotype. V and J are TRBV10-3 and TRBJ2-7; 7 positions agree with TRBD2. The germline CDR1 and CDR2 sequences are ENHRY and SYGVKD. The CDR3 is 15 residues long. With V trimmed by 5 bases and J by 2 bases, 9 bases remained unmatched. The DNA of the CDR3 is TGTGCCATCAGTTTCTCGGGAGGTGATGCCTACGAGCAGTACTTC. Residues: CAISFSGGDAYEQYF.